Described below is a single T cell receptor (beta chain) sequence and its context. What it recognizes is unknown. Researchers ran the PCR with 60 Vbeta and 13 Jbeta primers. Repertoires were generated with immunoSEQ multiplex PCR, while TCRdb's copy carries only in-frame clones and drops some. Of around 99,000 clones in the sample, approximately 81% were seen once. Trimming removed 10 bases from V and 6 bases from J; junction bases left unmatched: 6. From germline, CDR1 is SGHDT and CDR2 YYEEEE. There are 12 residues in the CDR3. This specimen belongs to a study of cytomegalovirus exposure and HLA in healthy donors. Findings of the study overall: Later on, an analysis found that several of the most significant clusters appeared to be linked to common viral pathogens, which included parvovirus B19. Most subjects had HLA-A and HLA-B alleles reportedly predicted accurately by TCR beta sequences.

The sample taken for sequencing was PBMCs. The TCR sequence derives from a woman between 25 and 40 years old in good health and CMV-seronegative. The rearrangement links TRBV5-6 to TRBJ2-1; 8 nucleotides align to TRBD2. The CDR3 DNA reads as TGTGCCGCCGGGAGGGTAGGCAATGAGCAGTTCTTC. This codes for CAAGRVGNEQFF.